Listed below are T cell receptor beta chains from one sample, sequenced in a study of cytomegalovirus exposure and HLA in healthy donors. Using immunoSEQ multiplex PCR, the repertoire was profiled, and TCRdb retains in-frame clones only, with some absent. The data show 95,000 to 150,000 clones, about four fifths seen once. Input material: PBMCs. These receptors all stem from a female donor in good health and CMV-seropositive. Both conserved end residues are part of each CDR3. The D gene is left open where the match is weak. Where a row states a size, it is once, few, many or the class of an expanded clone; other rows omit it.

D gene: TRBD2; V gene: TRBV28; J gene: TRBJ2-1; clone size: .; CDR3 protein: CASSRSGAPSGEQFF; CDR3 DNA: TGTGCCAGCAGCCGTAGCGGGGCCCCGTCAGGTGAGCAGTTCTTC
D gene: .; V gene: TRBV5-1; J gene: TRBJ2-5; clone size: .; CDR3 protein: CASSGGQFQETQYF; CDR3 DNA: TGCGCCAGCAGCGGAGGACAGTTTCAAGAGACCCAGTACTTC
D gene: TRBD1; V gene: TRBV10-3; J gene: TRBJ2-5; clone size: .; CDR3 protein: CAIGTGEETQYF; CDR3 DNA: TGTGCCATCGGGACAGGGGAGGAGACCCAGTACTTC
D gene: TRBD1; V gene: TRBV10-2; J gene: TRBJ1-5; clone size: .; CDR3 protein: CASSAGTGLDSNQPQHF; CDR3 DNA: TGCGCCAGCAGTGCCGGGACAGGACTTGATAGCAATCAGCCCCAGCATTTT
D gene: TRBD2; V gene: TRBV5-1; J gene: TRBJ2-5; clone size: .; CDR3 protein: CASSFEAGGHETQYF; CDR3 DNA: TGCGCCAGCAGCTTTGAAGCGGGGGGGCATGAGACCCAGTACTTC
D gene: .; V gene: TRBV27; J gene: TRBJ1-5; clone size: .; CDR3 protein: CASSQGIANQPQHF; CDR3 DNA: TGTGCCAGCAGCCAGGGGATCGCAAATCAGCCCCAGCATTTT
D gene: .; V gene: TRBV14; J gene: TRBJ1-4; clone size: .; CDR3 protein: CASSPLTATNEKLFF; CDR3 DNA: TGTGCCAGCAGCCCCCTAACTGCAACTAATGAAAAACTGTTTTTT
D gene: .; V gene: TRBV5-1; J gene: TRBJ2-7; clone size: .; CDR3 protein: CASSATHGGGLYEQYF; CDR3 DNA: TGCGCCAGCAGCGCAACCCACGGCGGAGGGCTCTACGAGCAGTACTTC
D gene: .; V gene: TRBV10-3; J gene: TRBJ2-7; clone size: .; CDR3 protein: CATGAGSTDEQYF; CDR3 DNA: TGTGCCACCGGCGCGGGGAGTACGGACGAGCAGTACTTC
D gene: TRBD1; V gene: TRBV4-1; J gene: TRBJ1-2; clone size: once; CDR3 protein: CASSQGTGAYGYTF; CDR3 DNA: TGCGCCAGCAGCCAAGGGACAGGGGCTTATGGCTACACCTTC
D gene: .; V gene: TRBV11-2; J gene: TRBJ1-3; clone size: .; CDR3 protein: CASSEVAAGNTIYF; CDR3 DNA: TGTGCCAGCAGCGAAGTGGCAGCCGGGAACACCATATATTTT
D gene: TRBD1; V gene: TRBV6-1; J gene: TRBJ1-2; clone size: .; CDR3 protein: CASQSTVTGGYGYTF; CDR3 DNA: TGTGCCAGCCAGTCCACCGTGACAGGGGGCTATGGCTACACCTTC
D gene: .; V gene: TRBV5-1; J gene: TRBJ2-5; clone size: .; CDR3 protein: CASSLEGRGRGETQYF; CDR3 DNA: TGCGCCAGCAGCTTGGAGGGGCGGGGCCGCGGGGAGACCCAGTACTTC
D gene: TRBD2; V gene: TRBV7-3; J gene: TRBJ2-3; clone size: .; CDR3 protein: CASSSGLAGNIDTQYF; CDR3 DNA: TGTGCCAGCAGCTCGGGACTAGCGGGGAACATAGATACGCAGTATTTT
D gene: .; V gene: TRBV5-1; J gene: TRBJ2-2; clone size: .; CDR3 protein: CASTLSGELFF; CDR3 DNA: TGCGCCAGCACCCTGTCCGGGGAGCTGTTTTTT
D gene: TRBD1; V gene: TRBV10-3; J gene: TRBJ1-5; clone size: .; CDR3 protein: CAISEKETGRQPQHF; CDR3 DNA: TGTGCCATCAGTGAGAAGGAGACAGGGAGGCAGCCCCAGCATTTT
D gene: .; V gene: TRBV7-8; J gene: TRBJ1-2; clone size: few; CDR3 protein: CASSTPAGKYTF; CDR3 DNA: TGTGCCAGCAGCACTCCTGCGGGGAAATACACCTTC
D gene: .; V gene: TRBV13; J gene: TRBJ2-2; clone size: once; CDR3 protein: CASSLRSNTGELFF; CDR3 DNA: TGTGCCAGCAGCTTACGGTCGAACACCGGGGAGCTGTTTTTT
D gene: .; V gene: TRBV7-2; J gene: TRBJ1-5; clone size: .; CDR3 protein: CASSLDRGNQPQHF; CDR3 DNA: TGTGCCAGCAGCTTAGATCGGGGCAATCAGCCCCAGCATTTT
D gene: TRBD2; V gene: TRBV9; J gene: TRBJ2-1; clone size: .; CDR3 protein: CASSVVAGGLNNEQFF; CDR3 DNA: TGTGCCAGCAGCGTAGTTGCGGGGGGGCTGAACAATGAGCAGTTCTTC
D gene: .; V gene: TRBV9; J gene: TRBJ1-2; clone size: .; CDR3 protein: CASSASGVDYGYTF; CDR3 DNA: TGTGCCAGCAGCGCGTCGGGGGTCGACTATGGCTACACCTTC
D gene: TRBD2; V gene: TRBV7-9; J gene: TRBJ2-5; clone size: .; CDR3 protein: CASSPLAGLPQETQYF; CDR3 DNA: TGTGCCAGCAGCCCACTAGCGGGGCTTCCCCAAGAGACCCAGTACTTC
D gene: .; V gene: TRBV5-1; J gene: TRBJ1-3; clone size: .; CDR3 protein: CASSENRERGNTIYF; CDR3 DNA: TGCGCCAGCAGCGAAAACAGGGAGAGAGGAAACACCATATATTTT
D gene: TRBD2; V gene: TRBV5-1; J gene: TRBJ2-3; clone size: .; CDR3 protein: CASSLGTSGGNAQYF; CDR3 DNA: TGCGCCAGCAGCTTGGGGACTAGCGGGGGGAACGCGCAGTATTTT
D gene: TRBD2; V gene: TRBV27; J gene: TRBJ2-6; clone size: .; CDR3 protein: CASSLERGSSGANVLTF; CDR3 DNA: TGTGCCAGCAGTTTAGAGCGGGGGAGCTCTGGGGCCAACGTCCTGACTTTC
D gene: .; V gene: TRBV28; J gene: TRBJ2-7; clone size: .; CDR3 protein: CASRIGGPAYEQYF; CDR3 DNA: TGTGCCAGCAGAATAGGGGGACCGGCTTACGAGCAGTACTTC
D gene: TRBD1; V gene: TRBV7-3; J gene: TRBJ2-5; clone size: .; CDR3 protein: CASSLSGTGRETQYF; CDR3 DNA: TGTGCCAGCAGCTTATCTGGGACAGGGAGGGAGACCCAGTACTTC
D gene: TRBD1; V gene: TRBV14; J gene: TRBJ1-6; clone size: .; CDR3 protein: CASSQLGQGASYF; CDR3 DNA: TGTGCCAGCAGCCAGTTGGGGCAGGGGGCCTCCTACTTT
D gene: TRBD1; V gene: TRBV6-5; J gene: TRBJ2-7; clone size: .; CDR3 protein: CASRNDRGHEQYF; CDR3 DNA: TGTGCCAGTAGAAACGACAGGGGCCACGAGCAGTACTTC
D gene: TRBD1; V gene: TRBV2; J gene: TRBJ1-5; clone size: .; CDR3 protein: CASSLDRDSQPQHF; CDR3 DNA: TGTGCCAGCAGTCTGGACAGGGACAGTCAGCCCCAGCATTTT
D gene: .; V gene: TRBV5-6; J gene: TRBJ1-5; clone size: .; CDR3 protein: CASRRREISNQPQHF; CDR3 DNA: TGTGCCAGCAGGAGGAGAGAAATTAGCAATCAGCCCCAGCATTTT
D gene: .; V gene: TRBV7-8; J gene: TRBJ1-4; clone size: .; CDR3 protein: CASQGKEREKLFF; CDR3 DNA: TGTGCCAGCCAAGGAAAGGAGCGTGAAAAACTGTTTTTT
D gene: .; V gene: TRBV5-1; J gene: TRBJ1-1; clone size: .; CDR3 protein: CASSLFPGVGTEAFF; CDR3 DNA: TGCGCCAGCAGCTTATTTCCGGGGGTTGGTACTGAAGCTTTCTTT
D gene: .; V gene: TRBV6-6; J gene: TRBJ1-2; clone size: .; CDR3 protein: CASSPPGYGYTF; CDR3 DNA: TGTGCCAGCAGCCCCCCGGGCTATGGCTACACCTTC
D gene: TRBD1; V gene: TRBV5-1; J gene: TRBJ1-1; clone size: .; CDR3 protein: CASSSTGVNTEAFF; CDR3 DNA: TGCGCCAGCAGCTCGACAGGGGTGAACACTGAAGCTTTCTTT
D gene: .; V gene: TRBV5-6; J gene: TRBJ1-2; clone size: few; CDR3 protein: CASSRSRARSYGYTF; CDR3 DNA: TGTGCCAGCAGCCGCAGCAGGGCGCGGTCCTATGGCTACACCTTC
D gene: TRBD1; V gene: TRBV19; J gene: TRBJ1-1; clone size: few; CDR3 protein: CASSTQRQGVSTEAFF; CDR3 DNA: TGTGCCAGTAGTACCCAAAGACAGGGGGTAAGCACTGAAGCTTTCTTT
D gene: TRBD2; V gene: TRBV5-4; J gene: TRBJ2-5; clone size: .; CDR3 protein: CASSRISSGGETQYF; CDR3 DNA: TGTGCCAGCAGCCGGATAAGTAGCGGGGGTGAGACCCAGTACTTC
D gene: .; V gene: TRBV2; J gene: TRBJ1-1; clone size: .; CDR3 protein: CASSLQGNTEAFF; CDR3 DNA: TGTGCCAGCAGCTTACAGGGGAACACTGAAGCTTTCTTT
D gene: .; V gene: TRBV27; J gene: TRBJ1-2; clone size: .; CDR3 protein: CASSPSGRDGYTF; CDR3 DNA: TGTGCCAGCAGCCCCTCAGGGAGGGATGGCTACACCTTC
D gene: .; V gene: TRBV11-2; J gene: TRBJ1-1; clone size: .; CDR3 protein: CASSLGRGNTEAFF; CDR3 DNA: TGTGCCAGCAGCTTAGGCCGAGGGAACACTGAAGCTTTCTTT
D gene: TRBD2; V gene: TRBV5-1; J gene: TRBJ2-5; clone size: .; CDR3 protein: CASSLGPSGGVRETQYF; CDR3 DNA: TGCGCCAGCAGCTTGGGGCCTAGCGGGGGAGTCCGGGAGACCCAGTACTTC
D gene: TRBD2; V gene: TRBV25-1; J gene: TRBJ2-7; clone size: once; CDR3 protein: CASSESGPGRDHEQYF; CDR3 DNA: TGTGCCAGCAGTGAATCTGGGCCAGGGAGGGATCACGAGCAGTACTTC
D gene: TRBD1; V gene: TRBV6-5; J gene: TRBJ1-2; clone size: .; CDR3 protein: CASSSGQGDGYTF; CDR3 DNA: TGTGCCAGCAGCAGTGGACAGGGGGATGGCTACACCTTC
D gene: .; V gene: TRBV7-2; J gene: TRBJ1-5; clone size: .; CDR3 protein: CASSLGQGAGPQHF; CDR3 DNA: TGTGCCAGCAGCTTAGGGCAGGGTGCCGGGCCCCAGCATTTT
D gene: .; V gene: TRBV9; J gene: TRBJ1-6; clone size: .; CDR3 protein: CASSVGADNSPLHF; CDR3 DNA: TGTGCCAGCAGCGTAGGTGCAGATAATTCACCCCTCCACTTT
D gene: TRBD2; V gene: TRBV9; J gene: TRBJ2-7; clone size: .; CDR3 protein: CASSVSGGAPYEQYF; CDR3 DNA: TGTGCCAGCAGCGTTAGCGGGGGGGCCCCCTACGAGCAGTACTTC
D gene: .; V gene: TRBV27; J gene: TRBJ1-6; clone size: .; CDR3 protein: CASSFSVLSPLHF; CDR3 DNA: TGTGCCAGCAGTTTCTCCGTATTATCACCCCTCCACTTT
D gene: TRBD2; V gene: TRBV7-2; J gene: TRBJ2-1; clone size: .; CDR3 protein: CASSPWTSGGSEQFF; CDR3 DNA: TGTGCCAGCAGCCCCTGGACTAGCGGGGGGAGTGAGCAGTTCTTC
D gene: .; V gene: TRBV19; J gene: TRBJ2-7; clone size: .; CDR3 protein: CASSPAMRTPYEQYF; CDR3 DNA: TGTGCCAGTAGTCCGGCGATGAGGACACCCTACGAGCAGTACTTC
D gene: .; V gene: TRBV9; J gene: TRBJ1-4; clone size: .; CDR3 protein: CASSSRGGFNEKLFF; CDR3 DNA: TGTGCCAGCAGCTCCCGGGGGGGATTCAATGAAAAACTGTTTTTT
D gene: .; V gene: TRBV19; J gene: TRBJ1-1; clone size: few; CDR3 protein: CASRTGYEAFF; CDR3 DNA: TGTGCCAGTAGGACAGGCTATGAAGCTTTCTTT
D gene: TRBD1; V gene: TRBV4-3; J gene: TRBJ1-2; clone size: .; CDR3 protein: CASSQDLGTGNYGYTF; CDR3 DNA: TGCGCCAGCAGCCAAGATCTCGGGACAGGAAACTATGGCTACACCTTC
D gene: .; V gene: TRBV7-9; J gene: TRBJ2-5; clone size: .; CDR3 protein: CASSLGTSESTQYF; CDR3 DNA: TGTGCCAGCAGCCTAGGGACTTCCGAATCGACCCAGTACTTC
D gene: .; V gene: TRBV5-1; J gene: TRBJ2-7; clone size: .; CDR3 protein: CASSLAQGAYEQYF; CDR3 DNA: TGCGCCAGCAGCTTGGCCCAGGGTGCCTACGAGCAGTACTTC